What follows are 22 T cell receptor beta chains derived from one specimen sequenced in a study of T cells in Graves' hyperthyroidism and ophthalmopathy. RNA transcripts provided the source from which TCR beta CDR3 regions were amplified. Initially, a first-round RT-PCR of the TCR CDR3 employed the HTBI primer set. Each CDR3 protein gets one entry after TCRdb re-called the multiplex PCR reads with MiXCR. The sample contains a few hundred thousand distinct CDR3 sequences, under 20% of which appear only once. The sample comprised blood. The receptors here all came from a woman under 30 with Graves' hyperthyroidism.

This clonotype was counted at least ten times. The chain has TRBV28 and TRBJ1-5; D is uncertain. In germline, CDR1 is MDHEN, CDR2 SYDVKM. The CDR3 is made up of 13 amino acids. V gave up 5 bases and J gave up 3 bases, with 8 bases separating them. CDR3 DNA: TGTGCCAGCAGTAGTTATATCAATCAGCCCCAGCATTTT. This sequence encodes CASSSYINQPQHF.

This clonotype has a count of ten or more. The chain employs TRBV28 and TRBJ1-3, with D possibly being TRBD1 (6 bases). From germline, CDR1 is MDHEN and CDR2 SYDVKM. V was shortened by 6 bases and J by 0 bases, with 15 bases between the two germline ends. This CDR3 comprises 16 residues. CDR3 amino acids: CASSPPGADSGNTIYF. The CDR3 DNA reads TGTGCCAGCAGCCCCCCGGGGGCCGACTCTGGAAACACCATATATTTT.

This clonotype was detected ten times or more. The DNA of the CDR3 is TGTGCCACCAGGGGAGGGACCACTGAAGCTTTCTTT. Encoded protein: CATRGGTTEAFF. The chain carries TRBV24-1 and TRBJ1-1; TRBD1 is a possible D gene (5 bases). The germline V gene has CDR1 KGHDR and CDR2 SFDVKD. V shed 7 bases and J shed 4 bases, with 9 bases lying between them. This CDR3 is built from 12 residues.

CDR3 region: CASSGGDLAYEQYF. The CDR3 nucleotides read TGTGCCAGCAGTGGGGGGGACTTAGCCTACGAGCAGTACTTC. The chain combines TRBV6-1 with TRBJ2-7, with D tentatively TRBD2 (6 bases). Germline V gene lookup returns CDR1 MNHNS and CDR2 SASEGT. This CDR3 is 14 amino acids long. Deletions cut 4 bases from V and 2 bases from J, with 12 bases between.

This clonotype was detected a few times. The chain couples TRBV3-1 to TRBJ1-1; D ambiguous. Germline V lookup: CDR1 LGHDT, CDR2 YNNKEL (reference sequence). The V end lost 4 bases, the J end lost 0 bases, and 12 bases lay between the germline ends. The CDR3 has 15 amino acids. The CDR3 coding sequence is TGTGCCAGCAGCCCCATGGGAGATATGAACACTGAAGCTTTCTTT. Residues: CASSPMGDMNTEAFF.

This clonotype was found many times. The chain carries TRBV24-1 and TRBJ1-3, with unresolved D. The CDR3 is 13 residues long. Germline V gene data show CDR1 as KGHDR and CDR2 as SFDVKD. V lost 8 bases and J lost 4, with 11 bases in between. CDR3 in amino acids: CATIGGFGNTIYF. CDR3 DNA sequence: TGTGCCACCATAGGAGGGTTCGGAAACACCATATATTTT.

As for this clonotype: The junction does not match germline at one end; this may be a read error. The rearrangement joins TRBV7-2 to TRBJ2-7; maybe TRBD1 (6 bases). This CDR3 is built from 14 residues. Germline CDR1 is SGHTA and CDR2 is FQGNSA. The chain's CDR3 is CASSLAVGAGELYF. Written as DNA, the CDR3 is TGTGCCAGCAGCTTAGCGGTGGGGGCCGGGGAGCTGTACTTC.

Details on this clonotype: A read error may account for a junction end that differs from germline. V and J are TRBV6-1 and TRBJ2-7, with D possibly matching TRBD1 (6 bases). CDR1 and CDR2 (germline): MNHNS, SASEGT. CDR3 length equals 14 residues. The CDR3 protein is CASSRGMGLYDQYF. The CDR3 DNA sequence: TGTGCCAGCAGCAGGGGCATGGGATTATACGATCAGTACTTC.

In its sample, this clonotype was seen many times. The V gene is TRBV11-2, the J gene TRBJ2-2; D may be TRBD1 (6 bases). Trimming pared 4 bases from V and 0 bases from J, leaving 9 bases between. Germline CDR1 reads SGHAT; CDR2 reads FQNNGV. The CDR3 runs 15 residues. CDR3 amino acids: CASSCRTANTGELFF. CDR3 coding DNA: TGTGCCAGCAGCTGTCGGACAGCGAACACCGGGGAGCTGTTTTTT.

There are a few counts of this clonotype. The chain uses TRBV29-1 and TRBJ2-2, with 9 positions matching TRBD1. The CDR3 covers 13 residues. Germline V gene sequence: CDR1 SQVTM, CDR2 ANQGSEA. The junction had 7 bases not matched to a gene; V was cut back by 7 bases and J by 7 bases. The chain's CDR3 is CSAPGQGGGELFF. CDR3 DNA sequence: TGCAGCGCCCCGGGACAGGGTGGCGGGGAGCTGTTTTTT.

This clonotype was detected only a few times. The chain uses TRBV28 and TRBJ2-2, with unresolved D. V was clipped by 3 bases and J by 5 bases, with 13 bases between them. Germline V CDR1 and CDR2: MDHEN, SYDVKM. The CDR3 loop spans 15 amino acids. The CDR3: CASSLVIEGTGELFF. The CDR3 DNA reads as TGTGCCAGCAGTTTGGTTATTGAAGGGACCGGGGAGCTGTTTTTT.

This clonotype has at least ten counts. The chain couples TRBV20-1 to TRBJ1-5; tentative D call: TRBD1 (6 bases). The germline V gene encodes CDR1 DFQATT and CDR2 SNEGSKA (reference sequence). The germline V and J ends were trimmed by 6 bases and 3 bases, with 12 bases remaining between them. CDR3 length: 13 residues. CDR3: CSARGQVNQPQHF. The CDR3 coding sequence is TGCAGTGCCCGGGGGCAGGTCAATCAGCCCCAGCATTTT.

This clonotype was picked up many times. The CDR3 loop reads CASSDERNQPQHF. The CDR3, as DNA: TGTGCCAGCAGTGATGAACGAAATCAGCCCCAGCATTTT. This chain links TRBV2 with TRBJ1-5, with D uncertain. Looked up from germline, CDR1 is SNHLY and CDR2 is FYNNEI. The CDR3 is made up of 13 amino acids. V lost 3 bases to trimming and J lost 4 bases, with 7 bases between them.

This clonotype has at least ten counts. The chain joins TRBV12-3 or TRBV12-4 to TRBJ2-5; D gene unclear. Trimming stripped 3 bases from V and 5 bases from J, with 13 bases between. This CDR3 has 14 amino acids. This CDR3 is CASSFSGGRETQYF. The CDR3 coding sequence is TGTGCCAGCAGTTTTTCTGGCGGTAGGGAGACCCAGTACTTC.

This chain connects TRBV5-1 to TRBJ2-5; TRBD2 agrees at 11 bases. J gave up 5 bases and V 0 bases, and 6 bases lay outside the gene matches. The CDR3 runs to 16 residues. Germline V lookup: CDR1 SGHRS, CDR2 YFSETQ. CDR3 residues: CASSLGSSGRTETQYF. The CDR3 DNA reads TGCGCCAGCAGCTTGGGATCTAGCGGGAGGACCGAGACCCAGTACTTC.

The chain combines TRBV5-1 with TRBJ2-2, with 10 bases that match TRBD1. CDR3 length equals 15 residues. The junction had 7 bases not matched to a gene; V was cut back by 4 bases and J by 7 bases. The germline gives CDR1 SGHRS, CDR2 YFSETQ. CDR3 in DNA: TGCGCCAGCAGCCCCGGGACAGGGGACGTCGGGGAGCTGTTTTTT. Translating gives CASSPGTGDVGELFF. Filled out from reference TRBV5-1 and TRBJ2-2, the complete variable domain reads KAGVTQTPRYLIKTRGQQVTLSCSPISGHRSVSWYQQTPGQGLQFLFEYFSETQRNKGNFPGRFSGRQFSNSRSEMNVSTLELGDSALYLCASSPGTGDVGELFFGEGSRLTVL.

In this sample, this clonotype turned up many times. The rearrangement joins TRBV20-1 to TRBJ1-3; D uncertain. From germline, CDR1 is DFQATT and CDR2 SNEGSKA (reference sequence). Trimming cost V 6 bases and J 4 bases, with 13 bases left between them. This CDR3 has 13 residues. CDR3 in DNA: TGCAGTGCCACCGTCAGCGGCGGAAACACCATATATTTT. Protein product: CSATVSGGNTIYF.

As to this clonotype: Given a much more abundant clone one base away, this may be a read error. The chain couples TRBV24-1 to TRBJ2-6; no clear D. The length of the CDR3 is 15 residues. Trimming stripped 2 bases from V and 0 bases from J, with 4 bases between. From germline, CDR1 is KGHDR and CDR2 SFDVKD. The CDR3 region is CATSDWSSGANVLTF. DNA for the CDR3: TGTGCCACCAGTGATTGGAGCTCTGGGGCCAACGTCCTGACTTTC.

This clonotype has ten or more counts. The CDR3 reads CASSSGFRETQYF. CDR3 nucleotide sequence: TGCGCCAGCAGCTCAGGGTTTCGGGAGACCCAGTACTTC. The chain combines TRBV5-1 with TRBJ2-5, with D perhaps matching TRBD1 (5 bases). The CDR3 loop spans 13 amino acids. Looked up from germline, CDR1 is SGHRS and CDR2 is YFSETQ. V dropped 3 bases and J dropped 5 bases, with 11 bases sitting between them.

This clonotype was recorded many times. This chain connects TRBV12-3 or TRBV12-4 to TRBJ1-1; D is undetermined. The germline V and J ends were trimmed by 3 bases and 8 bases, with 10 bases remaining between them. This CDR3 contains 12 residues. The CDR3 loop is CASSFFRAEAFF. CDR3 bases: TGTGCCAGCAGTTTTTTCCGGGCCGAAGCTTTCTTT.

This clonotype was recorded many times. The rearrangement links TRBV11-2 to TRBJ2-7, with no clear D. The CDR3 has 14 amino acids. Trimming stripped 4 bases from V and 2 bases from J, with 12 bases between. The germline gives CDR1 SGHAT, CDR2 FQNNGV. This chain's CDR3 is CASSSWTAAYEQYF. The CDR3 DNA follows: TGTGCCAGCAGCTCGTGGACCGCCGCCTACGAGCAGTACTTC.

This clonotype was seen a handful of times. This chain links TRBV10-1 with TRBJ1-1; D is undetermined. Trimming stripped 8 bases from V and 3 bases from J, with 13 bases between. Looked up from germline, CDR1 is WNHNN and CDR2 is SYGVQD (reference sequence). This CDR3 is built from 13 residues. The CDR3 is CASVREGDTEAFF. The CDR3 DNA reads as TGCGCCAGCGTTCGGGAGGGAGACACTGAAGCTTTCTTT.